A single sample gave rise to the 25 T cell receptor beta chains below, sequenced in a study of blood T cell repertoires in COVID-19. Profiled with immunoSEQ multiplex PCR; TCRdb holds only in-frame clones, not every one. The table records about 25,000 clones, 85% to 90% of them present only once. Sequencing input: peripheral blood. All receptors derive from a man aged 65 to 85 with active COVID-19.

This clone was counted a single time. The chain joins TRBV14 to TRBJ2-7, with TRBD2 as a possible D gene (5 bases). Trimming removed 1 base from V and 1 base from J, with 11 bases in between. The germline V gene encodes CDR1 SGHDN and CDR2 FVKESK. CDR3 size: 15 residues. DNA of the CDR3: TGTGCCAGCAGCCAAGTCGAGGGATTTTCCTACGAGCAGTACTTC. It encodes CASSQVEGFSYEQYF.

The chain uses TRBV2 and TRBJ1-6; perhaps TRBD1 as D (5 bases). V lost 4 bases and J lost 4, with 11 bases in between. The germline CDR1 and CDR2 sequences are SNHLY and FYNNEI. The CDR3 contains 15 residues. The CDR3 sequence is CASSATGQYNSPLHF. CDR3 DNA sequence: TGTGCCAGCAGTGCTACAGGACAATATAATTCACCCCTCCACTTT.

This sequence joins TRBV14 and TRBJ1-5; TRBD1 matches at 8 bases. The CDR3 is 15 amino acids. CDR1 is SGHDN, CDR2 FVKESK, per germline. V lost 5 bases and J lost 4; bases outside the gene matches: 7. The CDR3 sequence is CASSATGGINQPQHF. CDR3 DNA: TGTGCCAGCAGCGCCACAGGGGGGATAAATCAGCCCCAGCATTTT. The full variable domain, rest sourced from reference TRBV14 and TRBJ1-5, is EAGVTQFPSHSVIEKGQTVTLRCDPISGHDNLYWYRRVMGKEIKFLLHFVKESKQDESGMPNNRFLAERTGGTYSTLKVQPAELEDSGVYFCASSATGGINQPQHFGDGTRLSIL.

This sequence joins TRBV2 and TRBJ2-4; TRBD1 agrees at 9 bases. The CDR3 sequence is 20 residues long. Trimming took 6 bases from V and 0 from J; bases not matched to a gene: 18. Germline V gene lookup returns CDR1 SNHLY and CDR2 FYNNEI. This CDR3 reads CASSLTPGQGSLLAKNIQYF. DNA for the CDR3: TGTGCCAGCAGCCTAACCCCGGGACAGGGTTCCTTGCTAGCCAAAAACATTCAGTACTTC.

This clone was seen a single time. This chain uses TRBV20-1 with TRBJ1-1, with 7 bases matching TRBD1. Trimming at V came to 3 bases and at J to 0 bases, leaving 4 bases not matched to a gene. The CDR3 totals 14 residues. Germline V gives CDR1 DFQATT, CDR2 SNEGSKA (reference sequence). CDR3 nucleotides: TGCAGTGCTAGTAGACAGGGAATGAACACTGAAGCTTTCTTT. This codes for CSASRQGMNTEAFF.

This clone occurred once. The rearrangement joins TRBV18 to TRBJ1-4; 10 bases are a match to TRBD1. The V gene's germline CDR1 is KGHSH and CDR2 LQKENI. The V and J ends lost 3 bases and 7 bases, in that order; junction bases with no gene match: 2. This CDR3 is 14 amino acids long. CDR3: CASSPDRGVEKLFF. CDR3 nucleotides: TGTGCCAGCTCACCGGACAGGGGGGTTGAAAAACTGTTTTTT.

This chain joins TRBV7-2 and TRBJ2-7, with TRBD1 matching over 8 bases. V dropped 5 bases and J dropped 2; count of bases not matched to a gene: 8. Germline CDR1 is SGHTA and CDR2 is FQGNSA. The CDR3 runs to 15 residues. Written as DNA, the CDR3 is TGTGCCAGCAGCAGACGATCAGGGGGCGCCTACGAGCAGTACTTC. This gives the protein CASSRRSGGAYEQYF. The full variable domain, with the rest looked up from reference TRBV7-2 and TRBJ2-7, is GAGVSQSPSNKVTEKGKDVELRCDPISGHTALYWYRQSLGQGLEFLIYFQGNSAPDKSGLPSDRFSAERTGGSVSTLTIQRTQQEDSAVYLCASSRRSGGAYEQYFGPGTRLTVT.

The V and J genes are TRBV11-1 and TRBJ2-7, with a possible D match to TRBD1 (5 bases). V lost 7 bases and J 3 bases, leaving 16 bases between the germline ends. The germline CDR1 and CDR2 sequences are SGHAT and FQDESV (reference sequence). CDR3 length equals 14 residues. CDR3 sequence (DNA): TGTGCCAGCACCTCAGGAACAGGCAACTACGAGCAGTACTTC. Its translation: CASTSGTGNYEQYF.

A single count supports this clone. The rearrangement joins TRBV5-1 to TRBJ2-7, with TRBD1 identical over 8 bases. The germline CDR1 and CDR2 sequences are SGHRS and YFSETQ. V shed 4 bases, J shed 3 bases, and the junction held 6 bases outside the gene matches. The CDR3 totals 14 residues. CDR3 coding DNA: TGCGCCAGCAGCCCACAACAGGGGGTCTACGAGCAGTACTTC. Translation: CASSPQQGVYEQYF.

Turning to this clone: One end of the junction does not line up with germline, which may come from a read error. This chain joins TRBV7-2 and TRBJ1-1; 8 nucleotides agree with TRBD1. CDR3 size: 13 residues. Per the germline V gene, CDR1 is SGHTA and CDR2 is FQGNSA. The DNA of the CDR3 is TGTGCCAGCAGCCCCGGGGGGCTGCAGGGGGCAATCTTT. Translating it yields CASSPGGLQGAIF.

V usage is TRBV4-3 and J usage is TRBJ2-7, with a weak D call TRBD1 (6 bases). Trimming pared 2 bases from V and 3 bases from J, leaving 11 bases between. Germline lookup yields CDR1 LGHNA and CDR2 YSLEER. This CDR3 is 14 amino acids long. The CDR3 DNA reads TGCGCCAGCAGCCAACTCCGGGACAACTACGAGCAGTACTTC. It translates to CASSQLRDNYEQYF.

The chain carries TRBV7-2 and TRBJ2-3; a weak D match, TRBD2 (6 bases). The CDR3 is made up of 15 amino acids. Germline CDR1 and CDR2: SGHTA and FQGNSA. V was trimmed by 5 bases and J by 2 bases, leaving 14 bases between them. The CDR3 here is CASSPSGTLTDTQYF. The CDR3 DNA reads as TGTGCCAGCAGCCCCTCCGGGACTCTCACAGATACGCAGTATTTT.

The J gene is TRBJ2-3, the V gene TRBV11-3, with TRBD2 identical over 7 bases. In germline, CDR1 is SGHNT, CDR2 YENEEA. V lost 3 bases to trimming and J lost 4 bases; unmatched junction nucleotides: 4. This CDR3 has 14 residues. The chain's CDR3 is CASSLGRDSDTQYF. CDR3 in DNA: TGTGCCAGCAGCTTGGGGAGGGACTCAGATACGCAGTATTTT. The full variable domain, in which reference TRBV11-3 and TRBJ2-3 provide the parts outside the CDR3, is EAGVVQSPRYKIIEKKQPVAFWCNPISGHNTLYWYLQNLGQGPELLIRYENEEAVDDSQLPKDRFSAERLKGVDSTLKIQPAELGDSAVYLCASSLGRDSDTQYFGPGTRLTVL.

This chain uses TRBV6-5 with TRBJ2-5; no clear D. CDR1 and CDR2 (germline): MNHEY, SVGAGI. The length of the CDR3 is 13 residues. V shed 7 bases and J shed 2 bases, with 11 bases lying between them. The CDR3 loop reads CASIHDWQETQYF. The CDR3 DNA is TGTGCCAGCATCCATGACTGGCAAGAGACCCAGTACTTC.

Only one count was recorded for this clone. This chain connects TRBV6-5 to TRBJ1-1, with D perhaps matching TRBD1 (5 bases). Between the trimmed V and J ends, which lost 5 bases and 1 base, there was a span of 8 bases. Per germline, CDR1 MNHEY and CDR2 SVGAGI. CDR3 length: 13 amino acids. CDR3 loop: CASSNTGNTEAFF. The CDR3 DNA sequence: TGTGCCAGCAGTAACACAGGGAACACTGAAGCTTTCTTT.

V is TRBV19 and J is TRBJ2-2, with D perhaps TRBD2 (5 bases). Trimming pared 4 bases from V and 3 bases from J, leaving 12 bases between. Per the germline V gene, CDR1 is LNHDA and CDR2 is SQIVND (reference sequence). The CDR3 extends over 15 amino acids. The CDR3 DNA is TGTGCCAGTAGTAACCGACCGGGGTACACCGGGGAGCTGTTTTTT. It encodes CASSNRPGYTGELFF.

The chain is built from TRBV19 and TRBJ1-1, with 12 bases fitting TRBD1. The V gene end was trimmed by 4 bases and the J gene end by 3 bases; junction bases not matched to a gene: 6. The CDR3 is 16 residues long. CDR1 and CDR2 from the germline V gene are LNHDA and SQIVND (reference sequence). CDR3 nucleotide sequence: TGTGCCAGTAGTACCGGGACAGGGGGCGGGTACACTGAAGCTTTCTTT. Protein product: CASSTGTGGGYTEAFF.

The rearrangement links TRBV5-4 to TRBJ2-1, with 9 positions matching TRBD2. Germline CDR1 SGHNT, CDR2 YYREEE (reference sequence). The ends lost 4 bases at V and 7 bases at J; junction bases unmatched: 9. This CDR3 is built from 15 residues. For the CDR3, the DNA is TGTGCCAGCAGCCTGCGGGGCGGGGGGGCTAATGAGCAGTTCTTC. Protein sequence: CASSLRGGGANEQFF.

The chain has TRBV6-6 and TRBJ1-1, with 7 bases identical to TRBD1. The CDR3 runs 14 residues. Germline lookup yields CDR1 MNHNY and CDR2 SVGAGI (reference sequence). V trimming: 2 bases; J trimming: 1 base; junction bases outside the gene matches: 1. The CDR3 here is CASSYDRANTEAFF. The CDR3 nucleotides are TGTGCCAGCAGTTACGACAGGGCGAACACTGAAGCTTTCTTT.

V gene TRBV12-3 or TRBV12-4 combines with J gene TRBJ1-2, with a tentative D call TRBD1 (5 bases). The germline V and J ends were trimmed by 3 bases and 3 bases, with 8 bases remaining between them. CDR3 size: 13 residues. CDR3 region: CASSFETDYGYTF. DNA of the CDR3: TGTGCCAGCAGTTTCGAGACAGACTATGGCTACACCTTC.

This chain connects TRBV7-9 to TRBJ2-6; TRBD2 might be the D (5 bases). Germline CDR1 is SEHNR and CDR2 is FQNEAQ (reference sequence). This CDR3 is 15 amino acids long. V was cut by 7 bases and J by 3 bases, with 13 bases left in between. CDR3 coding DNA: TGTGCCAGCATCGTCGAGGGCTTTGGGGCCAACGTCCTGACTTTC. This sequence encodes CASIVEGFGANVLTF.

The V gene is TRBV5-1, the J gene TRBJ2-2; no firm D call. Deletions cut 0 bases from V and 7 bases from J, with 10 bases between. Per germline, CDR1 SGHRS and CDR2 YFSETQ. The CDR3 is 14 residues long. CDR3 amino acids: CASSLAGDFGELFF. CDR3 DNA: TGCGCCAGCAGCTTGGCCGGCGACTTCGGGGAGCTGTTTTTT.

This clone has just a few counts. The gene calls are TRBV7-5 and TRBJ2-7; the table assigns TRBD1, which was not confirmed against the DNA. TRBV7-5 is a known pseudogene. CDR3 size: 13 residues. CDR3 in amino acids: CVRRGGRRYEQYF. In nucleotides, the CDR3 is TGTGTCAGAAGAGGTGGGCGTAGGTACGAGCAGTACTTC.

This chain connects TRBV6-6 to TRBJ1-2, with TRBD1 as a possible D gene (5 bases). The V end lost 4 bases, the J end lost 8 bases, and 14 bases lay between the germline ends. The CDR3 loop spans 13 amino acids. The germline V gene encodes CDR1 MNHNY and CDR2 SVGAGI (reference sequence). CDR3 in DNA: TGTGCCAGCAGTTTGAGACAGATGGAAGGCTACACCTTC. Translating gives CASSLRQMEGYTF.

V and J are TRBV4-1 and TRBJ2-3; D remains unclear. The V end lost 4 bases, the J end lost 3 bases, and 8 bases lay between the germline ends. The CDR3 consists of 13 residues. Germline CDR1 MGHRA, CDR2 YSYEKL. CDR3 amino acids: CASSPSPTDTQYF. For the CDR3, the DNA is TGCGCCAGCAGCCCTAGTCCGACAGATACGCAGTATTTT.